Each of the 20 T cell receptor beta chains below was sequenced from the same sample in a study of molecular identifiers for immune sequencing clone quantification. TCRdb ran MiXCR on the PCR reads and lists one entry per CDR3 protein. The sample lists around 470,000 distinct CDR3 sequences; roughly 23% were seen once. Sequenced: naive CD8+ T cells from blood, with Jurkat cell RNA spiked in. The subset denotes: FACS-sorted CD8+CD4-CCR7+CD45RA+ naive T cells. The source of these receptors is a human donor in good health. Some libraries in this study had Jurkat cell RNA spiked in.

This clonotype appeared many times. The rearrangement uses TRBV27 and TRBJ2-5, with D perhaps matching TRBD1 or TRBD2 (5 bases each). Germline lookup yields CDR1 MNHEY and CDR2 SMNVEV (reference sequence). This CDR3 region has 15 residues. Trimming took off 3 bases at V and 1 base at J, with 12 bases between the two ends. CDR3 coding DNA: TGTGCCAGCAGTTTGGCAGGGACCGTCCAAGAGACCCAGTACTTC. Protein: CASSLAGTVQETQYF.

This clonotype was counted at least ten times. The chain joins TRBV5-4 to TRBJ2-7, with TRBD1 as a possible D gene (5 bases). The germline CDR1 and CDR2 sequences are SGHNT and YYREEE (reference sequence). The CDR3 is 14 amino acids. V lost 2 bases and J 1 base, leaving 10 bases between the germline ends. As DNA, the CDR3 is TGTGCCAGCAGCTTTGGTAGGGGTTCCTACGAGCAGTACTTC. Translating gives CASSFGRGSYEQYF.

The rearrangement joins TRBV4-3 to TRBJ1-4; 7 nucleotides match TRBD1. This CDR3 contains 14 residues. Germline V gives CDR1 LGHNA, CDR2 YSLEER. V dropped 5 bases and J dropped 7; count of bases not matched to a gene: 7. In nucleotides, the CDR3 is TGCGCCAGCAGCGTTGACAGGGTGCCTGAAAAACTGTTTTTT. Translation gives CASSVDRVPEKLFF.

This clonotype was recorded many times. The chain joins TRBV9 to TRBJ1-1; D is possibly TRBD1 (5 bases). The CDR3 consists of 14 residues. V was shortened by 3 bases and J by 3 bases, with 12 bases between the two germline ends. Germline CDR1 SGDLS, CDR2 YYNGEE. The CDR3 sequence: CASSGGDGYTEAFF. The CDR3 nucleotides read TGTGCCAGCAGCGGAGGGGACGGGTACACTGAAGCTTTCTTT.

This clonotype was observed at least ten times. The chain carries TRBV9 and TRBJ2-3, with 12 nucleotides matching TRBD1. Unmatched junction bases numbered 6, after V lost 4 bases and J lost 6 bases. The CDR3 is 15 amino acids. Germline V gives CDR1 SGDLS, CDR2 YYNGEE. The CDR3 nucleotides are TGTGCCAGCAGCCCCGGGGACAGGGGGCTTGATACGCAGTATTTT. It yields the protein CASSPGDRGLDTQYF.

This clonotype came up a few times. This sequence joins TRBV11-2 and TRBJ1-1; unclear D gene. V was trimmed by 1 base and J by 5 bases, leaving 11 bases between them. The germline gives CDR1 SGHAT, CDR2 FQNNGV. The length of the CDR3 is 14 residues. The chain's CDR3 is CASSLVGSGTEAFF. DNA for the CDR3: TGTGCCAGCAGCTTAGTTGGAAGTGGGACTGAAGCTTTCTTT.

About this clonotype: The junction shows a germline mismatch at one end, possibly a read error. The rearrangement joins TRBV27 to TRBJ1-1, with D possibly being TRBD1 (5 bases). Germline V lookup: CDR1 MNHEY, CDR2 SMNVEV (reference sequence). The CDR3 consists of 13 residues. The CDR3 DNA follows: TGTGCCGGCAGTTGGGTCGGGGGAACTGAAGCTTTCTTT. Protein: CAGSWVGGTEAFF.

This sequence joins TRBV24-1 and TRBJ2-5; D gene unclear. This CDR3 is 12 amino acids long. The germline V and J ends were trimmed by 4 bases and 5 bases, with 7 bases remaining between them. CDR1 is KGHDR and CDR2 is SFDVKD in the germline V gene. The DNA for the CDR3 is TGTGCCACCAGTGAGGATTCGGAGACCCAGTACTTC. Translating it yields CATSEDSETQYF.

This clonotype was found a few times. V usage is TRBV9 and J usage is TRBJ2-3, with a possible D match to TRBD1 (5 bases). Trimming shortened V by 0 bases and J by 4 bases, and 18 bases separated the two germline ends. This CDR3 contains 17 residues. Germline assignment: CDR1 SGDLS and CDR2 YYNGEE. The CDR3 is CASSVALETTGPDTQYF. CDR3 coding DNA: TGTGCCAGCAGCGTAGCCCTCGAAACCACAGGTCCAGATACGCAGTATTTT.

This clonotype has more than one count but fewer than ten. Its ends do not fully match the called genes, so a read error is possible. The chain combines TRBV27 with TRBJ2-5; D perhaps matches TRBD2 (6 bases). The length of the CDR3 is 15 residues. The germline CDR1 and CDR2 sequences are MNHEY and SMNVEV (reference sequence). The CDR3 coding sequence is TGTACCAGCAAGACGGGACTTTATTACCAAGAGACCCAGTACTTC. Its protein product is CTSKTGLYYQETQYF.

The V call is TRBV6-2 or TRBV6-3, the J call TRBJ2-7; unclear D gene. The CDR3 totals 15 residues. V was shortened by 2 bases and J by 0 bases, with 11 bases between the two germline ends. In germline, CDR1 is MNHEY, CDR2 SVGEGT. Here the CDR3 reads CASSYPLVGSYEQYF. The DNA of the CDR3 is TGTGCCAGCAGTTACCCGCTGGTTGGCTCCTACGAGCAGTACTTC.

The chain has TRBV5-5 and TRBJ2-7; D remains unclear. Germline loops: CDR1 SGHKS, CDR2 YYEKEE (reference sequence). V lost 4 bases and J 7 bases, leaving 9 bases between the germline ends. The CDR3 contains 11 residues. This CDR3 reads CASSTTVEQYF. The CDR3 nucleotides read TGTGCCAGCAGCACTACGGTGGAGCAGTACTTC. Based on the CDR3 plus reference TRBV5-5 and TRBJ2-7, the full variable domain is DAGVTQSPTHLIKTRGQQVTLRCSPISGHKSVSWYQQVLGQGPQFIFQYYEKEERGRGNFPDRFSARQFPNYSSELNVNALLLGDSALYLCASSTTVEQYFGPGTRLTVT.

This clonotype came up a few times. The chain combines TRBV7-9 with TRBJ2-7; D is unclear. Per germline, CDR1 SEHNR and CDR2 FQNEAQ (reference sequence). This CDR3 region has 15 residues. Trimming shortened V by 4 bases and J by 6 bases, and 19 bases separated the two germline ends. CDR3 region: CASSSTLGSYGEQYF. The CDR3 DNA follows: TGTGCCAGCAGCTCCACGTTGGGTTCCTATGGCGAGCAGTACTTC.

The rearrangement joins TRBV30 to TRBJ1-2; TRBD1 might be the D (6 bases). Trimming removed 0 bases at V and 4 bases at J, with 9 bases between. This CDR3 region has 13 residues. The germline gives CDR1 GTSNPN, CDR2 SVGIG (reference sequence). The CDR3 is CAWSVQGGYGYTF. The CDR3, as DNA: TGTGCCTGGAGTGTACAGGGAGGCTATGGCTACACCTTC.

This clonotype came up a few times. This chain joins TRBV27 and TRBJ2-2, with D possibly matching TRBD2 (6 bases). CDR3 size: 16 residues. V was clipped by 5 bases and J by 1 base, with 14 bases between them. Looked up from germline, CDR1 is MNHEY and CDR2 is SMNVEV (reference sequence). The CDR3 region is CASSPLGGVNTGELFF. The DNA for the CDR3 is TGTGCCAGCAGTCCGCTCGGGGGAGTGAACACCGGGGAGCTGTTTTTT.

The CDR3 loop is CASSEGPPLYEQYF. The CDR3 nucleotides read TGTGCCAGCAGTGAGGGGCCCCCACTCTACGAGCAGTACTTC. The rearrangement joins TRBV2 to TRBJ2-7; D is perhaps TRBD1 (5 bases). This CDR3 spans 14 amino acids. V was cut by 3 bases and J by 3 bases, with 12 bases left in between. From germline, CDR1 is SNHLY and CDR2 FYNNEI.

This clonotype was seen more than once but under ten times. V usage is TRBV7-9 and J usage is TRBJ1-1, with D possibly matching TRBD1 (6 bases). The germline V gene encodes CDR1 SEHNR and CDR2 FQNEAQ (reference sequence). This CDR3 contains 15 residues. Trimming stripped 7 bases from V and 1 base from J, with 16 bases between. DNA for the CDR3: TGTGCCAGCACCTCGATAGGGGGAGAGAACACTGAAGCTTTCTTT. Translating gives CASTSIGGENTEAFF.

This clonotype was picked up many times. This chain uses TRBV6-5 with TRBJ1-2, with a weak D call TRBD1 (6 bases). Per the germline V gene, CDR1 is MNHEY and CDR2 is SVGAGI. This CDR3 is 13 amino acids long. The V gene lost 2 bases and the J gene lost 6 bases, with 10 bases spanning the gap. Written as DNA, the CDR3 is TGTGCCAGCAGTTACGCACAGGGAAATGGCTACACCTTC. Translating gives CASSYAQGNGYTF.

The chain couples TRBV6-2 or TRBV6-3 to TRBJ2-5, with 8 bases fitting TRBD1. The trim removed 5 bases at V and 3 bases at J, leaving 8 bases unmatched. CDR3 length equals 15 residues. From germline, CDR1 is MNHEY and CDR2 SVGEGT. For the CDR3, the DNA is TGTGCCAGCAGTACACCACCGACAGGGGAAGAGACCCAGTACTTC. Residues: CASSTPPTGEETQYF.

At least ten counts were recorded for this clonotype. This chain links TRBV7-8 with TRBJ2-5; D gene unclear. Between the trimmed V and J ends, which lost 4 bases and 5 bases, there was a span of 23 bases. This CDR3 region has 17 residues. Germline CDR1 SGHVS, CDR2 FQNEAQ. The CDR3 coding sequence is TGTGCCAGCAGCTCCCTTATAATCGGGCCCCCCGAGGAGACCCAGTACTTC. This translates into CASSSLIIGPPEETQYF.